A selection of T cell receptor beta chains follows, all from one sample in a study of STAT5B mutations in CD4+ large granular lymphocyte leukemia. Sequenced by immunoSEQ multiplex PCR; TCRdb stores in-frame clones only, minus some. The data contain fewer than 50,000 clones, around 72% of them singletons. The sequenced sample was CD4+ T cells from blood buffy coats. These TCRs come from a human donor in good health. The conserved cysteine and the conserved F or W are not part of the CDR3 here. The order of the fields is V gene, CDR3 protein.

>TRBV6-1
AATDRGLYQPQH
>TRBV19
ASRAVGRTYEQY
>TRBV6-5
ASSYWTGQGVHEQY
>TRBV21-1
ASSKGQAQF
>TRBV6-5
ASSYSTSGASYEQY
>TRBV5-1
ASSETGGGYGYT
>TRBV6-6
ASSYQTGSGNTIY
>TRBV27
ASSPHSGATYEQY
>TRBV5-1
ASSLQPTSGGELF
>TRBV4-1
ASKPGQGTDTQY
>TRBV7-9
ASSLNLRDSLALY
>TRBV5-8
ASTKLRGSYEQY
>TRBV5-6
ASSAGTRMVY
>TRBV29-1
SSSRGAGTDTQY
>TRBV7-2
ASSQRWAYYGYT
>TRBV5-4
ASSAGTNSYNEQF
>TRBV27
ASSLGLPLANYGYT
>TRBV7-8
ASSLTDWGYT
>TRBV2
ASSADSYGYT
>TRBV6-1
ASTGTGGGEQY
>TRBV5-1
ASSFGTGAVEQY
>TRBV7-3
ASSPGRTSGRTGTQY
>TRBV2
ASSELGANTEAF
>TRBV11-2
ASSWGRWATGNTIY
>TRBV5-4
ASILRLAGGPGNIQY
>TRBV4-1
ASSQEGWGTSGQETQY
>TRBV6-6
ASLRQQTGELF
>TRBV7-2
ASRHRQGYNEQF
>TRBV29-1
SVEGLAGYNEQF
>TRBV10-3
AISDTGNLNTEAF
>TRBV27
ASSYKSGDEQY
>TRBV12-1
ASSLSGDRGREQY
>TRBV19
ASSIKTVWAYGYT
>TRBV29-1
SVAGDRNSPLH
>TRBV9
ASSAGTSSYNEQF
>TRBV7-3
ASSLTGDRQYNEQF
>TRBV7-6
ASSLVAAGGPFTGELF
>TRBV7-9
ASSPTIDGTEAF
>TRBV5-6
ASSLAGTGGGILDGYT
>TRBV5-4
ASSFTGINEQY
>TRBV14
ASSLTEAF
>TRBV28
ASSLTGSNLH
>TRBV7-9
ASSEKRGYISYEQY
>TRBV19
ASSIPSGGTAGNQPQH
>TRBV11-1
ASSLAVPSTDTQY
>TRBV2
ASRNRGGDTEAF
>TRBV19
ASSTDRDTEAF
>TRBV6-5
ASSSDRDHTEAF
>TRBV14
ASRVSGSSYEQY
>TRBV4-3
ASSQDAHREQF
>TRBV6-5
ASSYSERGHLALH
>TRBV6-5
ASSYSALAGNYGYT
>TRBV5-6
ASSLWASGLRYSTDTQY